The 3 T cell receptor beta chains below all came from one sample that was sequenced in a study of cytomegalovirus exposure and HLA in healthy donors. The PCR used 60 Vbeta and 13 Jbeta primers. Profiled with immunoSEQ multiplex PCR; TCRdb holds only in-frame clones, not every one. The data hold tens of thousands of clones, with 80% to 90% observed a single time. Specimen: PBMCs. All receptors derive from a woman in her twenties or thirties in good health and CMV-seropositive.

This chain connects TRBV5-4 to TRBJ2-7, with 7 bases lining up with TRBD1. J was trimmed by 1 base and V by 4 bases; bases with no gene match: 5. This CDR3 contains 14 residues. The germline V gene encodes CDR1 SGHNT and CDR2 YYREEE (reference sequence). The CDR3 protein is CASSAGTDSYEQYF. The CDR3 coding sequence is TGTGCCAGCAGCGCCGGGACAGATTCCTACGAGCAGTACTTC.

The chain links TRBV2 to TRBJ2-7; 9 nucleotides match TRBD1. The CDR3 length is 14 residues. With 3 bases clipped from V and 2 bases from J, the junction kept 2 bases outside the gene matches. From germline, CDR1 is SNHLY and CDR2 FYNNEI. CDR3 sequence reads: CASSDDRGAYEQYF. The CDR3 DNA sequence: TGTGCCAGCAGTGACGACAGGGGGGCCTACGAGCAGTACTTC.

This clone was observed a single time. V and J are TRBV4-2 and TRBJ1-2, with a possible D match to TRBD1 (5 bases). Trimming removed 1 base at V and 2 bases at J, with 20 bases between. Germline V gene data show CDR1 as LGHNA and CDR2 as YNFKEQ. The CDR3 is made up of 18 amino acids. As DNA, the CDR3 is TGTGCCAGCAGCCAAGGGGTAGGACGGCAAAGGACAAACTATGGCTACACCTTC. Its protein product is CASSQGVGRQRTNYGYTF.